This T cell receptor beta chain was captured by sequencing in a study of shared clonotypes between healthy human individuals. Study results and limitations: An anticipated effect of sequencing depth on clonotype sharing among donors was recognized.

This clone was observed a handful of times. Its antigen is unknown. Different DNA sequences within this sample yield the same CDR3. This CDR3 is 15 amino acids long. Germline CDR1 reads SGDLS; CDR2 reads YYNGEE. V lost 0 bases, J lost 0 bases, and 6 bases lay in between. The run depth of the assay was deep. The authors loaded around 200 ng DNA, around 30,000 T cell genomes, into sorted-subset replicate PCRs. Profiling relied on immunoSEQ multiplex PCR, and the TCRdb table lists in-frame clones only, not all of them. The repertoire consists of about 2 million clones, with roughly 94% occurring once and the leading ten covering 0.13%.

Source material: naive CD4+ T cells sorted from blood. Regarding subset: CD45RA+ positively selected. V gene TRBV9 combines with J gene TRBJ1-4; no clear D gene. The sequence was collected from a man aged 18 to 35 in good health. The CDR3 DNA reads TGTGCCAGCAGCGTAGGAGATGCAACTAATGAAAAACTGTTTTTT. This translates into CASSVGDATNEKLFF.